This T cell receptor (beta chain) was identified during a study of T cell clonality in common variable immunodeficiency. Using immunoSEQ multiplex PCR, the repertoire was profiled, and TCRdb retains in-frame clones only, with some absent. The sample holds tens of thousands of clones, and no clone turns up only once. Whole-study findings and limits: Patient heterogeneity in the CVID cohort limited correlations between repertoire features and clinical complications.

The CDR3 is 19 amino acids. Looked up from germline, CDR1 is SGHRS and CDR2 is YFSETQ. V was clipped by 1 base and J by 5 bases, with 25 bases between them. This clone was observed at least ten times. The antigen is not known. The DNA ends 3 residues before the CDR3 does, and the rest of the CDR3 is filled in from the germline J gene. This sequence joins TRBV5-1 and TRBJ1-5; possible D gene TRBD1, 6 bases. The TCR originated in a person aged 18 to 70 in good health. Material: peripheral blood mononuclear cells. The DNA read from the CDR3 is TGCGCCAGCAGCTTGTCCCGGCCAGGGGTAAATTCCCGATATCAGCCC. It is translated as CASSLSRPGVNSRYQP. The whole CDR3 sequence reads CASSLSRPGVNSRYQPQHF.